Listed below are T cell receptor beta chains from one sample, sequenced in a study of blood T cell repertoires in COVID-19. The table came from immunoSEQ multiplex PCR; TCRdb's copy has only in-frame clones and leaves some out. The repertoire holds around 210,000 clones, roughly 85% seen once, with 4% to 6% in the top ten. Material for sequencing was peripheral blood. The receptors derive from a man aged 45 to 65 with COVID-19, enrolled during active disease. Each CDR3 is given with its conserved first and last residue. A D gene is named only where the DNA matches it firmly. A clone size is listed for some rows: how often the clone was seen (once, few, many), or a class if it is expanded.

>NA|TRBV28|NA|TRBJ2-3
TGTGCCAGCAGTTTTGTCGGGTTGAGGACAGATACGCAGTATTTT
CASSFVGLRTDTQYF
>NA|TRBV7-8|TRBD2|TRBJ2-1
TGTGCCAGCAGCTTAGTGGGGGGGGTCTCCTACAATGAGCAGTTCTTC
CASSLVGGVSYNEQFF
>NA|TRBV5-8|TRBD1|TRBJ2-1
TGTGCCAGCAGCCCCCGGACAGGAGAGATGTATGAGCAGTTCTTC
CASSPRTGEMYEQFF
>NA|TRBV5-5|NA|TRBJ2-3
TGTGCCAGCAGCTTGGTTGCGGGTCCAGATACGCAGTATTTT
CASSLVAGPDTQYF
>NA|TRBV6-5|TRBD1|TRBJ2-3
TGTGCCAACAAGCCCGGGACAGGGCCCTCCGATACGCAGTATTTT
CANKPGTGPSDTQYF
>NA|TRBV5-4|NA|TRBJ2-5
TGTGCCAGCAGCGGAGGGGTTGGGGAGACCCAGTACTTC
CASSGGVGETQYF
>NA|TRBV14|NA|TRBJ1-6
TGTGCCAGCAGCCAAGATACAGGGCCGGGCTCACCCCTCCACTTT
CASSQDTGPGSPLHF
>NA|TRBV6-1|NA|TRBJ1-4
TGTGCCAGCAGTGAAGCGAGGGTTTTGGTTGAAAAACTGTTTTTT
CASSEARVLVEKLFF
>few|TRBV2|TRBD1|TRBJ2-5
TGTGCCAGCAGTGGCTACAGGGGGGTGGGAGAGACCCAGTACTTC
CASSGYRGVGETQYF
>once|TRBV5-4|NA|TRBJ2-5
TGTGCCAGCATCGAGAGGGGGGGTTCAGAGACCCAGTACTTC
CASIERGGSETQYF
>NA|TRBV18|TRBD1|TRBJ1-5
TGTGCCAGCTCACCCGCCGGGACAGTTAATCAGCCCCAGCATTTT
CASSPAGTVNQPQHF